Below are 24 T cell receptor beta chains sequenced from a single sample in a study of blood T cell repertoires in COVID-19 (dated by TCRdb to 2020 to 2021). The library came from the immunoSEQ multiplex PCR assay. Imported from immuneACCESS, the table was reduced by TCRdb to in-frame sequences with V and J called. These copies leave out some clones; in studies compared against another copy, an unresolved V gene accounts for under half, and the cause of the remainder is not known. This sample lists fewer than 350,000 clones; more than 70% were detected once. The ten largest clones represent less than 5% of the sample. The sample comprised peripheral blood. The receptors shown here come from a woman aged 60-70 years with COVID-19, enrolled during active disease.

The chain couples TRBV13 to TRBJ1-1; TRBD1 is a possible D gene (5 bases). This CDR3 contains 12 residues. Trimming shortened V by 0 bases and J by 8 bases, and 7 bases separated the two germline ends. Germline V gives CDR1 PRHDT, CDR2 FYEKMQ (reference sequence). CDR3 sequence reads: CASSLGRTEAFF. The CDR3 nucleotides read TGTGCCAGCAGCTTAGGCAGGACAGAAGCTTTCTTT.

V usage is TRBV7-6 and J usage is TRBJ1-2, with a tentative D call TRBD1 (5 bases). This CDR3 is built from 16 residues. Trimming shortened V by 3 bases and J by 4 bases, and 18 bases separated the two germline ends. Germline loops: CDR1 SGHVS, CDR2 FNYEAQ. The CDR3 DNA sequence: TGTGCCAGCAGCTTCAGCGGGACCCGGGGTATCTATGGCTACACCTTC. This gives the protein CASSFSGTRGIYGYTF.

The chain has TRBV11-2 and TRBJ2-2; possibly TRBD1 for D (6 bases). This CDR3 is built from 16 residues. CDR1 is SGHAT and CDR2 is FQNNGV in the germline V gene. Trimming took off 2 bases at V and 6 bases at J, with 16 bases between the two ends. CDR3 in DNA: TGTGCCAGCAGCTTACAGCCGGGACACGCAGCCGGGGAGCTGTTTTTT. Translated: CASSLQPGHAAGELFF.

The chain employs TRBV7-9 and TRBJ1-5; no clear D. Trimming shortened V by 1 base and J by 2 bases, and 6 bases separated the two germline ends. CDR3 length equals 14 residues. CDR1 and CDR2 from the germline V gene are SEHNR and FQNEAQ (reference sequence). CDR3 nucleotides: TGTGCCAGCAGCTTAGGCCAGGGCAATCAGCCCCAGCATTTT. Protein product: CASSLGQGNQPQHF.

The CDR3 protein is CASSQDNREGLDYGYTF. CDR3 coding DNA: TGTGCCAGCAGCCAAGATAATCGGGAGGGGCTGGACTATGGCTACACCTTC. The genes are TRBV4-2 and TRBJ1-2, with D perhaps TRBD1 (5 bases). Germline values: CDR1 LGHNA, CDR2 YNFKEQ. This CDR3 has 17 residues. Trimming cost V 0 bases and J 3 bases, with 17 bases left between them.

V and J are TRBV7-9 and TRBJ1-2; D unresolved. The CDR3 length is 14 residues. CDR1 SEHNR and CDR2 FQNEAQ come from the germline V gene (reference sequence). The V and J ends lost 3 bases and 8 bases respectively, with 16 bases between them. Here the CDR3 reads CASSFRRSPGGYTF. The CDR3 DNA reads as TGTGCCAGCAGCTTCCGGAGGTCTCCTGGGGGCTACACCTTC.

In DNA, the CDR3 is TGTGCCAGCAGCCGGGTGGCGGGGAACACTGAAGCTTTCTTT. It translates to CASSRVAGNTEAFF. The rearrangement joins TRBV6-5 to TRBJ1-1, with D uncertain. V lost 6 bases and J lost 1, with 12 bases in between. CDR1 and CDR2 from the germline V gene are MNHEY and SVGAGI. This CDR3 comprises 14 residues.

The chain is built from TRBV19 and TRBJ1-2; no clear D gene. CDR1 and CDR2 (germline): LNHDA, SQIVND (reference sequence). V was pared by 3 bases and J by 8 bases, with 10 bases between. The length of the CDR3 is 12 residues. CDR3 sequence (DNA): TGTGCCAGTAGTATTTCCGGACTCGGCTACACCTTC. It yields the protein CASSISGLGYTF.

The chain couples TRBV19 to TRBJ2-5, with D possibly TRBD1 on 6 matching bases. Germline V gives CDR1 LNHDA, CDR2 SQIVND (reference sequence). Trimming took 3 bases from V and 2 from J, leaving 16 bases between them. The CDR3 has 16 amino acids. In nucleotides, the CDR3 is TGTGCCAGTAGTATCAGCGGCAGGGGAACTCAAGAGACCCAGTACTTC. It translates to CASSISGRGTQETQYF.

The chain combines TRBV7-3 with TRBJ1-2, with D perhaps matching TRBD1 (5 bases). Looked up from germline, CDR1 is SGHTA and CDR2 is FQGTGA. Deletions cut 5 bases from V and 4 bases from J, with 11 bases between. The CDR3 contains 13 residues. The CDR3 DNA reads TGTGCCAGCAGCCCCGACAGAATCTATGGCTACACCTTC. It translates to CASSPDRIYGYTF.

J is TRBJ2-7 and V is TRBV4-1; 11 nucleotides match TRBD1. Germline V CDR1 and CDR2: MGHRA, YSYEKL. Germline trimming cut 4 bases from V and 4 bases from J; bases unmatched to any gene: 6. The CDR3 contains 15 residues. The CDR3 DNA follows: TGCGCCAGCAGCCCCGGACAGGGGGCAAGGTACGAGCAGTACTTC. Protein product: CASSPGQGARYEQYF.

This CDR3 is CASSLDRTDNEQFF. The CDR3 DNA reads as TGTGCCAGCAGCTTAGATCGGACAGACAATGAGCAGTTCTTC. The chain links TRBV11-3 to TRBJ2-1, with a tentative D call TRBD1 (6 bases). The CDR3 consists of 14 residues. CDR1 is SGHNT and CDR2 is YENEEA in the germline V gene. The ends were cut back, 0 bases at V and 5 bases at J, with 8 bases in the middle.

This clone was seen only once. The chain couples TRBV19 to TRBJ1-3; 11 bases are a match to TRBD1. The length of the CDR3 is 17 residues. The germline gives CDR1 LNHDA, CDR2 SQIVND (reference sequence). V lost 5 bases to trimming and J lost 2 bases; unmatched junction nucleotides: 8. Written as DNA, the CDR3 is TGTGCCAGTAGTTTCTCCGGGACAGGGGGTCCTGGAAACACCATATATTTT. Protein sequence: CASSFSGTGGPGNTIYF.

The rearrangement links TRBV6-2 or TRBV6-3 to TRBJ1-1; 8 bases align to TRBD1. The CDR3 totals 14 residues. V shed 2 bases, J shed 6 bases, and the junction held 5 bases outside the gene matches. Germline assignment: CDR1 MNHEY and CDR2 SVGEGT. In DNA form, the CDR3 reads TGTGCCAGCAGTTACCAGGGGGCGGCTTCTGAAGCTTTCTTT. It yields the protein CASSYQGAASEAFF.

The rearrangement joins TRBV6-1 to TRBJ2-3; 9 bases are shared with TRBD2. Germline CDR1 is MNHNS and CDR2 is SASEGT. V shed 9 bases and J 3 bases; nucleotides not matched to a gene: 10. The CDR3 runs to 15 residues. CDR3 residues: CASLGRGGRTDTQYF. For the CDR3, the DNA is TGTGCCAGTCTGGGGCGGGGGGGCCGAACAGATACGCAGTATTTT.

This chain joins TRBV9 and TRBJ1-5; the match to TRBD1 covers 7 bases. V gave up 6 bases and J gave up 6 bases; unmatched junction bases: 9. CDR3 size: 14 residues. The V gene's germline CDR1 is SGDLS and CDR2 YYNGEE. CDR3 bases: TGTGCCAGCACCCCAGGGGGAGTGGGTCAGCCCCAGCATTTT. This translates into CASTPGGVGQPQHF.

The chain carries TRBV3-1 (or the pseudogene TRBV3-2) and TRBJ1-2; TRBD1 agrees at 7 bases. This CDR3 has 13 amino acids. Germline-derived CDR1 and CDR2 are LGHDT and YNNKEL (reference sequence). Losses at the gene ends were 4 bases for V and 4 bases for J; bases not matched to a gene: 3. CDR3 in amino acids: CASSPDRVYGYTF. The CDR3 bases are TGTGCCAGCAGCCCCGACAGGGTCTATGGCTACACCTTC.

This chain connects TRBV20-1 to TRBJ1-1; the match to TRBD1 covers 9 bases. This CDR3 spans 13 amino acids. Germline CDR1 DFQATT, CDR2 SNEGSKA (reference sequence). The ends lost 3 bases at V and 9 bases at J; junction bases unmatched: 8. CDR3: CSASQPGQGKAFF. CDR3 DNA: TGCAGTGCTAGTCAGCCGGGACAGGGTAAAGCTTTCTTT.

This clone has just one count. CDR3 sequence: CASIRGLGQPQHF. CDR3 nucleotide sequence: TGTGCCAGCATTAGGGGGCTGGGCCAGCCCCAGCATTTT. The chain recombines TRBV6-5 with TRBJ1-5; 7 nucleotides line up with TRBD1. The CDR3 totals 13 residues. Germline loops: CDR1 MNHEY, CDR2 SVGAGI. Losses at the gene ends were 7 bases for V and 7 bases for J; bases not matched to a gene: 7.

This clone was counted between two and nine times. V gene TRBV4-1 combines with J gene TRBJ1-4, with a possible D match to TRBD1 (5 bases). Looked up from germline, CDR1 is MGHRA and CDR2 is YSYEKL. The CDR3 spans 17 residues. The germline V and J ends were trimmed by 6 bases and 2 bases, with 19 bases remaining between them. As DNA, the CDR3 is TGCGCCAGCAGTTCCTCAGGGACTCACACGACTAATGAAAAACTGTTTTTT. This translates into CASSSSGTHTTNEKLFF.

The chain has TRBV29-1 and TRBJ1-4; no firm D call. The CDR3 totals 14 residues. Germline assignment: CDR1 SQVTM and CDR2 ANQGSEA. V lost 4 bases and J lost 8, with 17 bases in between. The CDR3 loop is CSVVLLEHEEKLFF. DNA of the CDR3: TGCAGCGTTGTTCTGTTGGAGCATGAGGAAAAACTGTTTTTT.

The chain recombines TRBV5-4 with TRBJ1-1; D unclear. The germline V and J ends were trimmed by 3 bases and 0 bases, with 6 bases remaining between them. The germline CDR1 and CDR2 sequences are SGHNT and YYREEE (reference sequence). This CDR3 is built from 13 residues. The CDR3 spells CASSSQMNTEAFF. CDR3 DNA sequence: TGTGCCAGCAGCTCGCAGATGAACACTGAAGCTTTCTTT. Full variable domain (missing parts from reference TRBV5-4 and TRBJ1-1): ETGVTQSPTHLIKTRGQQVTLRCSSQSGHNTVSWYQQALGQGPQFIFQYYREEENGRGNFPPRFSGLQFPNYSSELNVNALELDDSALYLCASSSQMNTEAFFGQGTRLTVV.

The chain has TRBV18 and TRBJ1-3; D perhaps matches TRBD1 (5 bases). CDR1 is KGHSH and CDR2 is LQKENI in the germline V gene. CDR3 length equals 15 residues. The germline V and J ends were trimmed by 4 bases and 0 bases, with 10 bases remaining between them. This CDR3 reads CASSRTGGSGNTIYF. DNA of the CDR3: TGTGCCAGCTCACGGACGGGGGGCTCTGGAAACACCATATATTTT.

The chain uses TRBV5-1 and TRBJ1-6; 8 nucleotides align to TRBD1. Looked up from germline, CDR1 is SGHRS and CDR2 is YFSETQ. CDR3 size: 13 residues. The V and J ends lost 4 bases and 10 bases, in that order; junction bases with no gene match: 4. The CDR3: CASSETGDSPLHF. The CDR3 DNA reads TGCGCCAGCAGCGAGACAGGGGACTCACCCCTCCACTTT.